Listed below are T cell receptor beta chains from one sample, sequenced in a study of blood T cells in healthy people across ages. MiXCR, applied by TCRdb to the 5' RACE reads, yields one record per CDR3 protein. The table lists some 1,500,000 distinct CDR3 sequences, 40% to 45% of them singletons. Sequencing was performed on blood. The receptors were sampled from a woman aged 18-29 years in good health. Each CDR3 is given with its conserved first and last residue. A D gene is named only where the DNA matches it firmly. The size of a clone is reported for some rows only, either as once, few or many, or as a class for expanded clones.

clone_size	d_call	j_call	v_call	cdr3_nt	cdr3_aa
few	TRBD1	TRBJ1-2	TRBV10-3	TGTGCCATCAGCCTAGGCGGGACAGCGTATCTTACATATGGCTACACCTTC	CAISLGGTAYLTYGYTF
few	-	TRBJ1-2	TRBV20-1	TGCAGTGCGTGGGGACACAGTAACTATGGCTACACCTTC	CSAWGHSNYGYTF
-	TRBD1	TRBJ2-7	TRBV12-3/TRBV12-4	TGTGCCAGCAGTTGGAAGTCGGCAGGGGGCTACGAGCAGTACTTC	CASSWKSAGGYEQYF
-	-	TRBJ2-3	TRBV6-1	TGTGCCAGCACTGGGACCCTGCAGTATTTT	CASTGTLQYF
-	TRBD1	TRBJ2-5	TRBV7-3	TGTGCCAGCAGCATCTACAGGGGGGAGACCCAGTACTTC	CASSIYRGETQYF
-	-	TRBJ1-4	TRBV7-9	TGTGCCAGCAGCTTCGGGGCTCAGGCTAATGAAAAACTGTTTTTT	CASSFGAQANEKLFF
-	-	TRBJ1-1	TRBV6-2/TRBV6-3	TGTGCCAGCAGGTCAGGGTTCACTGAAGCTTTCTTT	CASRSGFTEAFF
-	-	TRBJ1-2	TRBV6-2/TRBV6-3	TGTGCCAGCAGTTACGGGGCAGCTTCGAGCTACACCTTC	CASSYGAASSYTF
few	-	TRBJ2-1	TRBV20-1	TGCAGTGCTAGCTCTACGGAATTCTCCTACAATGAGCAGTTCTTC	CSASSTEFSYNEQFF
-	-	TRBJ1-2	TRBV7-9	TGTGCCAGCAGCCCTCGGGGCTCGCGCTACACCTTC	CASSPRGSRYTF
few	-	TRBJ1-5	TRBV30	TGTGCCTGGAGTGAGCAGGTCAGTCAGCCCCAGCATTTT	CAWSEQVSQPQHF
-	-	TRBJ1-1	TRBV29-1	TGCAGCGTTGTTGGGTTGGACACTGAAGCTTTCTTT	CSVVGLDTEAFF
once	TRBD2	TRBJ2-2	TRBV7-9	TGTGCCAGCAGCCCCCGACTAGCGGAGATTTTCAACACCGGGGAGCTGTTTTTT	CASSPRLAEIFNTGELFF
few	-	TRBJ2-3	TRBV7-2	TGTGCCAGCAGCCTGACCTCCCCGCGCGGCCTCCGGGATACGCAGTATTTT	CASSLTSPRGLRDTQYF
few	-	TRBJ1-1	TRBV7-9	TGTGCCAGCAGCTTCTCGGCAGGGGTGAACACTGAAGCTTTCTTT	CASSFSAGVNTEAFF
few	-	TRBJ1-1	TRBV7-9	TGTGCCAGCAGCCCTACGGGACTGTGGAACACTGAAGCTTTCTTT	CASSPTGLWNTEAFF
few	TRBD2	TRBJ2-5	TRBV7-2	TGTGCCAGCAGCTTTAGCGGGACCCAAGAGACCCAGTACTTC	CASSFSGTQETQYF
-	TRBD1	TRBJ2-4	TRBV30	TGTGCCTGGAGGCAGGGGGTGGACATTCAGTACTTC	CAWRQGVDIQYF
few	TRBD1	TRBJ1-2	TRBV12-3/TRBV12-4	TGTGCCAGCAGTGGCCGGACAGGGGAAAGGGAAAACTATGGCTACACCTTC	CASSGRTGERENYGYTF
-	-	TRBJ1-2	TRBV27	TGTGCCAGCAGTTTATCTCGCAAAACTAACTATGGCTACACCTTC	CASSLSRKTNYGYTF
few	-	TRBJ2-1	TRBV5-1	TGCGCCAGCAGACCGACTAACAACAATGAGCAGTTCTTC	CASRPTNNNEQFF
-	TRBD1	TRBJ2-1	TRBV2	TGTGCCAGCAGGACCGACAGGGACTCCTACAATGAGCAGTTCTTC	CASRTDRDSYNEQFF
-	-	TRBJ2-7	TRBV25-1	TGTGCCAGCAGTGAATCCGGAAAACCCTACGAGCAGTACTTC	CASSESGKPYEQYF
-	-	TRBJ2-7	TRBV3-1	TGTGCCAGCAGCCAAGATCCAGTGACAGGTTACTACGAGCAGTACTTC	CASSQDPVTGYYEQYF
-	TRBD1	TRBJ1-6	TRBV6-5	TGTGCCAGCAGTTGGGGACAGGGCAGTTATAATTCACCCCTCCACTTT	CASSWGQGSYNSPLHF
few	-	TRBJ2-1	TRBV6-5	TGTGCCAGCCAGGAGAACAATGAGCAGTTCTTC	CASQENNEQFF
-	-	TRBJ2-5	TRBV6-2/TRBV6-3	TGTGCCAGCAGTTATCAGCCCACCACGGGGACGTACCAAGAGACCCAGTACTTC	CASSYQPTTGTYQETQYF
-	TRBD1	TRBJ2-2	TRBV12-3/TRBV12-4	TGTGCCAGCAATATCGGGACAGTTAATGCTGGGGAGCTGTTTTTT	CASNIGTVNAGELFF
few	-	TRBJ2-4	TRBV4-3	TGCGCCAGCAGCCAAGATTGGGGGAGCAGCATTCAGTACTTC	CASSQDWGSSIQYF
few	-	TRBJ2-3	TRBV20-1	TGCAGTGCTAGAAGCTCCTCTCTCCTAGGGCATACGCAGTATTTT	CSARSSSLLGHTQYF
-	TRBD2	TRBJ2-7	TRBV29-1	TGCAGCGTTAAGGGTAGTGCTCGGCTAGCGGGGACTTACGAGCAGTACTTC	CSVKGSARLAGTYEQYF
-	-	TRBJ2-3	TRBV12-3/TRBV12-4	TGTGCCAGCAGCCCGGGGGGCCACGCAGCAGATACGCAGTATTTT	CASSPGGHAADTQYF
-	-	TRBJ2-3	TRBV5-1	TGCGCCAGCAGCCTGGGACGGGCTGGGGTCCGTCAAGATACGCAGTATTTT	CASSLGRAGVRQDTQYF
few	-	TRBJ2-5	TRBV29-1	TGCAGCGGCCAGTCGGGGTTTGAGACCCAGTACTTC	CSGQSGFETQYF
few	-	TRBJ2-1	TRBV6-2/TRBV6-3	TGTGCCAGCAGCGATTCCGGGACTGCCTACAATGAGCAGTTCTTC	CASSDSGTAYNEQFF
-	TRBD2	TRBJ2-1	TRBV20-1	TGCAGTGGGACGACTAGCGGGGGGGGCAATGAGCAGTTCTTC	CSGTTSGGGNEQFF
few	-	TRBJ2-7	TRBV4-1	TGCGCCAGCAGCAGGAGGGGTACTTACGAGCAGTACTTC	CASSRRGTYEQYF
few	TRBD2	TRBJ2-1	TRBV9	TGTGCCAGCAGCGCGCTTCTAGCGGGGTCTTACAATGAGCAGTTCTTC	CASSALLAGSYNEQFF
few	-	TRBJ1-2	TRBV4-1	TGCGCCAGCAGCCAAGGAAGGGGTCAGGGCGGCGGCTACACCTTC	CASSQGRGQGGGYTF
few	TRBD1	TRBJ2-1	TRBV5-1	TGCGCCAGCAGGACTGGGACAGGGTTGGTGAATGAGCAGTTCTTC	CASRTGTGLVNEQFF
-	TRBD1	TRBJ2-5	TRBV29-1	TGCAGCGTTACCAGGACAGGGGGGATAAGCGAGACCCAGTACTTC	CSVTRTGGISETQYF
-	TRBD2	TRBJ2-3	TRBV28	TGTGCCAGCAGTTTAGGGGCGGGAGTTACAGATACGCAGTATTTT	CASSLGAGVTDTQYF
many	TRBD2	TRBJ2-5	TRBV4-2	TGTGCCAGCAGCAAGACTAGCGGGAGTGTAGAGACCCAGTACTTC	CASSKTSGSVETQYF
few	TRBD1	TRBJ1-2	TRBV29-1	TGCAGCGTTGGGGTGTCCCTGGACAGGTCCCACTATGGCTACACCTTC	CSVGVSLDRSHYGYTF
few	-	TRBJ1-1	TRBV7-9	TGTGCCAGCAGCTTAGCCGAGGGACGGTTGAACACTGAAGCTTTCTTT	CASSLAEGRLNTEAFF
-	-	TRBJ1-5	TRBV4-3	TGCGCCAGCAGCCAAGAGGTGAGGGGGGTGGCTCAGCCCCAGCATTTT	CASSQEVRGVAQPQHF
-	-	TRBJ2-4	TRBV9	TGTGCCAGCAGCGTAGGCCCGGGAACGGCTAATCAGTACTTC	CASSVGPGTANQYF
-	TRBD1	TRBJ1-4	TRBV7-2	TGTGCCAGCAGCTTAGGACAGGGGTGGGAAAAACTGTTTTTT	CASSLGQGWEKLFF
few	-	TRBJ1-2	TRBV29-1	TGCAGCGTTGAACGCCAGAGTAACTATGGCTACACCTTC	CSVERQSNYGYTF
few	-	TRBJ2-7	TRBV2	TGTGCCAGCAGTGAACCCGGTATCCCCTACGAGCAGTACTTC	CASSEPGIPYEQYF
few	-	TRBJ2-7	TRBV6-6	TGTGCCAGCAGGCCTTCTCCCGGGGGTTCCTACGAGCAGTACTTC	CASRPSPGGSYEQYF
-	-	TRBJ1-5	TRBV12-3/TRBV12-4	TGTGCCAGCAGCATTTCCCCTCAGCCCCAGCATTTT	CASSISPQPQHF
once	TRBD1	TRBJ1-2	TRBV27	TGTGCCAGCAGTCCTCCCCCCGGGACAGGGCACTATGGCTACACCTTC	CASSPPPGTGHYGYTF
-	-	TRBJ1-1	TRBV7-8	TGTGCCAGCAGCCAAACCCGTGGAGGGGTAGCTGAAGCTTTCTTT	CASSQTRGGVAEAFF